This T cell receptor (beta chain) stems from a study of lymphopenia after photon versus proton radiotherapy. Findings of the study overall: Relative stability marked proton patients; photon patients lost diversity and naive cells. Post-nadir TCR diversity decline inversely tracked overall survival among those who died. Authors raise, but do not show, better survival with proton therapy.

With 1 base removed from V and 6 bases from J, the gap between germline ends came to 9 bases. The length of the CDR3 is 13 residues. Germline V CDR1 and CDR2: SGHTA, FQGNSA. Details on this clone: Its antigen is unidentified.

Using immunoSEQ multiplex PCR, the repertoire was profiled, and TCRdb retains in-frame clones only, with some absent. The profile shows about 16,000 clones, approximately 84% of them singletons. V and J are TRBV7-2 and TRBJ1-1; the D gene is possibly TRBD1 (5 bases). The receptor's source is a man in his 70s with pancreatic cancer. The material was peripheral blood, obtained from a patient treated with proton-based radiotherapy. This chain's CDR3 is CASSLDQGAEAFF. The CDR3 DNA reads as TGTGCCAGCAGCTTAGATCAGGGTGCTGAAGCTTTCTTT.